This T cell receptor (beta chain) was captured by sequencing in a study of T cell responses to AZD1222 COVID-19 vaccine. Notes on the study in general: CD4 TCRs covered the whole spike, strongest at regions 160-218 and 743-854. Donor demographics were predominantly white British with a female majority; clonal diversity may be underestimated.

The CDR3 runs to 17 residues. From germline, CDR1 is GTSNPN and CDR2 SVGIG (reference sequence). The ends were cut back, 2 bases at V and 0 bases at J, with 17 bases in the middle. Notes on this clone: Its antigen is unknown.

Combined were second doses at about 4 or about 12 weeks. Here immunoSEQ multiplex PCR was the method, and the copy in TCRdb shows in-frame clones only, minus some. The sample shows roughly 67,000 clones, approximately 90% of them seen only once. This rearrangement joins TRBV30 to TRBJ1-3; D gene uncertain. Source: peripheral blood, taken 28 days after the second AZD1222 dose. This sequence was found in an adult who received the AZD1222 COVID-19 vaccine. The DNA of the CDR3 is TGTGCCTGGAGTCCCCCCGTAAGTCTCTCCTCTGGAAACACCATATATTTT. It codes for CAWSPPVSLSSGNTIYF.